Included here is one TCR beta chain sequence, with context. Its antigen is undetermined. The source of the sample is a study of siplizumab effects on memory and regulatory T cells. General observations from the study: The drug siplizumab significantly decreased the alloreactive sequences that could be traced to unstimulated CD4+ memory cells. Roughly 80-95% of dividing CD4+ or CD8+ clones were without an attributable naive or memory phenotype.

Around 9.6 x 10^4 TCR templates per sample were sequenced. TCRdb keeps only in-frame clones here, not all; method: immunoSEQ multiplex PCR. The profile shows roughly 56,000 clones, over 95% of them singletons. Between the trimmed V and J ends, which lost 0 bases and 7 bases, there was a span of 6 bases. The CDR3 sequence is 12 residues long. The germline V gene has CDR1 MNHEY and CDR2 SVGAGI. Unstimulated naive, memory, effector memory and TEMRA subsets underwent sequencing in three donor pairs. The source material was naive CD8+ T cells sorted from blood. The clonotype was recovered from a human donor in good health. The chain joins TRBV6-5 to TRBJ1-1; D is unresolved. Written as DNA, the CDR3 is TGTGCCAGCAGTTACTCAGGGAATGAAGCTTTCTTT. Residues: CASSYSGNEAFF.